This entry features one T cell receptor (delta chain) sequence. Its antigen is still unknown. A far larger clone is a single base away, which makes a read error likely. Within the sample, other DNA sequences also encode this same CDR3. The CDR3 loop spans 20 amino acids. Germline V gene data show CDR1 as TSWWSYY and CDR2 as QGS. TCRdb redid the clone calls on the multiplex PCR reads with CATT. The table has over 45,000 delta-chain clones, 1.5% to 2% seen once. Gammadelta T cells were flow-sorted from PBMC into Vgamma9/Vdelta2+ and Vdelta2-negative populations for bulk analysis. This entry comes from a study of γδ T cells in repeated Plasmodium falciparum infection. Overall study findings and caveats: Waves of new clonotype selection appeared after repeated controlled infections in Vdelta2-negative, largely Vdelta1+, gammadelta T cells.

The rearrangement uses TRDV1 and TRDJ1; D possibly corresponds to TRDD2 (7 bases). Sequenced material: gamma-delta T cells from blood. This TCR was recovered from a pool of human donors (malaria-infected and uninfected, not separated). CDR3 nucleotide sequence: TGTGCCCTTGGGGAATGGATTTCCTACGGTCTGGGGATTGGTACCGATAAACTCATCTTT. It yields the protein CALGEWISYGLGIGTDKLIF.